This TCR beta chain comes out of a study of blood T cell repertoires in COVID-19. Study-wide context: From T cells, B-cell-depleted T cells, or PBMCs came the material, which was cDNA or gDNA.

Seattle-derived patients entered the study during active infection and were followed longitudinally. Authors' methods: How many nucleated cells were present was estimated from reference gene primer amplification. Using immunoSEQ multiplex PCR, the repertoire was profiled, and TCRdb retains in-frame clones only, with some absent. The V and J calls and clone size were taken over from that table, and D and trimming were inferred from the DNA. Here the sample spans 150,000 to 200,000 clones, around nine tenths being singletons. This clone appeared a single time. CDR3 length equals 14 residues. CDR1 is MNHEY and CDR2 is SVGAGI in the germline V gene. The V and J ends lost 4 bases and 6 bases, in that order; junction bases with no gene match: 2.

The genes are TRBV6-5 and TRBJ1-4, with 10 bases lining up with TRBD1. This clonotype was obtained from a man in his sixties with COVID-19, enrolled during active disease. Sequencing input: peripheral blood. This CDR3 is CASSFGTGDEKLFF. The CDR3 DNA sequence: TGTGCCAGCAGTTTCGGGACAGGGGATGAAAAACTGTTTTTT.